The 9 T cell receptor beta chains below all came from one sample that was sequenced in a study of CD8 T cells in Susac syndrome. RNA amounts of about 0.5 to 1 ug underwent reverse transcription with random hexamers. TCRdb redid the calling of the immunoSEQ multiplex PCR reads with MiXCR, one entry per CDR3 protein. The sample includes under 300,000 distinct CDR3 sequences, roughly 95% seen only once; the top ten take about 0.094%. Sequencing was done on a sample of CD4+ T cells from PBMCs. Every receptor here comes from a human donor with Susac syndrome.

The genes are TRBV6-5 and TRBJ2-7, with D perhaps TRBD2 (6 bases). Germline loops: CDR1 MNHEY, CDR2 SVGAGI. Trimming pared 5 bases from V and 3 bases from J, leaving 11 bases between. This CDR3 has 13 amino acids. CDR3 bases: TGTGCCAGCAGTCCGGGACTTTACTACGAGCAGTACTTC. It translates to CASSPGLYYEQYF.

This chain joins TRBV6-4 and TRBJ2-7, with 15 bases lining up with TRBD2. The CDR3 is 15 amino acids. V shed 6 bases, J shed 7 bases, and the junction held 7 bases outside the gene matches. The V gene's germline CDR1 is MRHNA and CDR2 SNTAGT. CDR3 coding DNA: TGTGCCAGCAGCCGGACTAGCGGGAGGGTCGAAGAGCAGTACTTC. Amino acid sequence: CASSRTSGRVEEQYF.

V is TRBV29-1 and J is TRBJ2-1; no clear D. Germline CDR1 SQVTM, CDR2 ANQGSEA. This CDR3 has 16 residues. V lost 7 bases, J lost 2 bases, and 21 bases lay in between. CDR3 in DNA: TGCAGCGCCCATCCAAGCGTTACCGCACCCTACAATGAGCAGTTCTTC. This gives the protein CSAHPSVTAPYNEQFF.

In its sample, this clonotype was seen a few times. Here the CDR3 reads CASSLDGEQYF. The CDR3 DNA sequence: TGTGCCAGCAGCTTAGATGGCGAGCAGTACTTC. The gene calls are TRBV7-9 and TRBJ2-7; D remains ambiguous. CDR3 length: 11 residues. V lost 1 base and J lost 6, with 4 bases in between. Germline V gene lookup returns CDR1 SEHNR and CDR2 FQNEAQ (reference sequence).

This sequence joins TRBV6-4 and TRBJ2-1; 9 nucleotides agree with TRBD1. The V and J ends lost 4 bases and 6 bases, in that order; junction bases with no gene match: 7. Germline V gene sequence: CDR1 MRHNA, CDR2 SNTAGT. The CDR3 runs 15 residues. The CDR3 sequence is CASSVGTGWGNEQFF. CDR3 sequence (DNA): TGTGCCAGCAGTGTCGGGACAGGGTGGGGCAATGAGCAGTTCTTC.

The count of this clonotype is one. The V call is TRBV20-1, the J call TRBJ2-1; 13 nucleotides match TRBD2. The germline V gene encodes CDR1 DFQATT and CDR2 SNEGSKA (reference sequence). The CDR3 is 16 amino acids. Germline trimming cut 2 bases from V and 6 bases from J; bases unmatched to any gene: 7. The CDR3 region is CSARFFRTSGGNEQFF. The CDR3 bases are TGCAGTGCTAGATTCTTTCGGACTAGCGGGGGCAATGAGCAGTTCTTC.

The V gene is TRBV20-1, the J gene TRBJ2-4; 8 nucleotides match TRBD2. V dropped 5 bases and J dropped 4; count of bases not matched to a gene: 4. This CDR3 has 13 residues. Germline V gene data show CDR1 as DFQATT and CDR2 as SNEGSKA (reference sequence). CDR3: CSAPGTRKNIQYF. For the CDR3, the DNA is TGCAGTGCTCCGGGGACTAGAAAAAACATTCAGTACTTC.

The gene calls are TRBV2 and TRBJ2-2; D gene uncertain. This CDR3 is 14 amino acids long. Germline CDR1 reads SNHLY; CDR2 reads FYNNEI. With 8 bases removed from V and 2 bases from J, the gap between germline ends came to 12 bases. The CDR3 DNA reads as TGTGCCAGCTGCTGGCGGATTAACACCGGGGAGCTGTTTTTT. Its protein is CASCWRINTGELFF.

The DNA of the CDR3 is TGTGCCAGCAGCGCCGGAGATACGCAGTATTTT. It specifies CASSAGDTQYF. The chain recombines TRBV9 with TRBJ2-3; D is unclear. The CDR3 is made up of 11 amino acids. Germline CDR1 is SGDLS and CDR2 is YYNGEE. V lost 3 bases and J 5 bases, leaving 4 bases between the germline ends. Combining the CDR3 with reference TRBV9 and TRBJ2-3 gives the whole variable domain DSGVTQTPKHLITATGQRVTLRCSPRSGDLSVYWYQQSLDQGLQFLIQYYNGEERAKGNILERFSAQQFPDLHSELNLSSLELGDSALYFCASSAGDTQYFGPGTRLTVL.